This is a list of T cell receptor beta chains from one sample in a study of low-dose radiotherapy and immunotherapy resistance in tumors. From the reads, TCRdb called clonotypes with MiXCR, one entry per CDR3 protein. In the table there are more than 90,000 distinct CDR3 sequences, 20% to 25% of which are singletons. Sequences were derived from PBMCs, sampled after low-dose radiotherapy plus immunotherapy. These receptors all come from a male donor with prostate cancer. Each CDR3 is given without its conserved first and last residue.

j_call: TRBJ1-5
v_call: TRBV6-2/TRBV6-3
cdr3_aa: ASSRHPAQPQH

j_call: TRBJ1-5
v_call: TRBV4-3
cdr3_aa: ASSQDYSQPQH

j_call: TRBJ1-5
v_call: TRBV10-2
cdr3_aa: ASSDGTGGQPQH

j_call: TRBJ1-5
v_call: TRBV10-3
cdr3_aa: AISEGDRAQPQH

j_call: TRBJ2-7
v_call: TRBV7-8
cdr3_aa: ASSVRQGAYEQY

j_call: TRBJ2-2
v_call: TRBV6-5
cdr3_aa: ASSPWGAAGELF

j_call: TRBJ2-3
v_call: TRBV13
cdr3_aa: ASSSDRVGTDTQY

j_call: TRBJ2-3
v_call: TRBV11-3
cdr3_aa: ASSPGTVTDTQY

j_call: TRBJ2-2
v_call: TRBV21-1
cdr3_aa: ASSKGEGRATGELF

j_call: TRBJ2-1
v_call: TRBV7-9
cdr3_aa: ASSPERWVNEQF

j_call: TRBJ1-3
v_call: TRBV7-9
cdr3_aa: ASRAPGGTGNTIY

j_call: TRBJ2-5
v_call: TRBV7-9
cdr3_aa: ASSFSSGRGGSFGETQY

j_call: TRBJ2-1
v_call: TRBV7-2
cdr3_aa: ASSRESSYNEQF

j_call: TRBJ2-7
v_call: TRBV2
cdr3_aa: ATAGGSRVLQY

j_call: TRBJ2-1
v_call: TRBV5-1
cdr3_aa: ASSLVGNNEQF

j_call: TRBJ2-1
v_call: TRBV6-1
cdr3_aa: ASSEEQGSYNEQF

j_call: TRBJ2-5
v_call: TRBV7-2
cdr3_aa: ASRPAVLQETQY

j_call: TRBJ1-6
v_call: TRBV20-1
cdr3_aa: SGGGAGNSPLH

j_call: TRBJ1-1
v_call: TRBV9
cdr3_aa: ASSLRGPSRAAF

j_call: TRBJ1-4
v_call: TRBV11-2
cdr3_aa: ASTSQGEKLF

j_call: TRBJ2-4
v_call: TRBV7-9
cdr3_aa: ASTPGAQGAIQY

j_call: TRBJ2-1
v_call: TRBV5-4
cdr3_aa: ASSRQGGSDNEQF

j_call: TRBJ2-1
v_call: TRBV6-6
cdr3_aa: ASSSREQF

j_call: TRBJ2-1
v_call: TRBV7-9
cdr3_aa: ASSLTVSKFEDEQF

j_call: TRBJ1-6
v_call: TRBV25-1
cdr3_aa: ASSGPRPSSYNSPLH

j_call: TRBJ2-3
v_call: TRBV4-1
cdr3_aa: ASSRPERGITDTQY

j_call: TRBJ1-4
v_call: TRBV20-1
cdr3_aa: SARAGTGDGEKLF

j_call: TRBJ1-3
v_call: TRBV28
cdr3_aa: ASSFVDGGPGNTIY

j_call: TRBJ2-1
v_call: TRBV20-1
cdr3_aa: SAPLRGAINYNEQF

j_call: TRBJ2-5
v_call: TRBV29-1
cdr3_aa: SANRAQETQY

j_call: TRBJ2-7
v_call: TRBV30
cdr3_aa: AWSIQGIGEY

j_call: TRBJ2-5
v_call: TRBV29-1
cdr3_aa: SVGQGQETQY

j_call: TRBJ2-3
v_call: TRBV20-1
cdr3_aa: SARSVLSGTDTQY

j_call: TRBJ2-5
v_call: TRBV28
cdr3_aa: ASTSSRETQY

j_call: TRBJ2-5
v_call: TRBV7-6
cdr3_aa: ASSPGVSSGQETQY

j_call: TRBJ1-1
v_call: TRBV24-1
cdr3_aa: ATRAFEAF

j_call: TRBJ2-1
v_call: TRBV6-1
cdr3_aa: ASSPREFHYNEQF

j_call: TRBJ2-1
v_call: TRBV2
cdr3_aa: ASRTSGGYNEQF

j_call: TRBJ1-2
v_call: TRBV12-3/TRBV12-4
cdr3_aa: ASSFSDRAGYT

j_call: TRBJ2-7
v_call: TRBV7-2
cdr3_aa: ASSLVRELSYEQY

j_call: TRBJ1-1
v_call: TRBV12-3/TRBV12-4
cdr3_aa: ASSLSGVGLGTEAF

j_call: TRBJ1-1
v_call: TRBV2
cdr3_aa: ASSPGLGTEAF

j_call: TRBJ2-7
v_call: TRBV7-9
cdr3_aa: ASSQTLSYEQY

j_call: TRBJ2-7
v_call: TRBV5-1
cdr3_aa: ASSLGYRDTYEQY

j_call: TRBJ2-2
v_call: TRBV29-1
cdr3_aa: SVNDYTGELF

j_call: TRBJ2-5
v_call: TRBV11-1
cdr3_aa: ASSADSSPETQY

j_call: TRBJ2-6
v_call: TRBV29-1
cdr3_aa: SVASSTAGANVLT

j_call: TRBJ2-1
v_call: TRBV7-9
cdr3_aa: ARAGGPGNEQF

j_call: TRBJ2-2
v_call: TRBV29-1
cdr3_aa: SVETPGLAGNTGELF

j_call: TRBJ2-5
v_call: TRBV7-8
cdr3_aa: ACSLGTSGGAFSQETQY

j_call: TRBJ2-1
v_call: TRBV30
cdr3_aa: AWTSGGGGNEQF

j_call: TRBJ2-1
v_call: TRBV27
cdr3_aa: ASNPGTGTYNEQF

j_call: TRBJ1-5
v_call: TRBV10-1
cdr3_aa: ASRPSDRGPISGH

j_call: TRBJ1-1
v_call: TRBV7-9
cdr3_aa: ASSPSGGNTEAF